This TCR beta chain came from a study of regulatory T cells in long-lasting Graves disease. Study-wide results and caveats: Having only a small sample size may have limited accuracy.

Through Arm-PCR of CDR3 regions and iRepertoire HTBI primers, TCR beta libraries were built. TCRdb redid the calling of the multiplex PCR reads with MiXCR, one entry per CDR3 protein. Of about 460,000 distinct CDR3 sequences in the sample, about 15% are singletons; the top ten hold over 15%. Per the germline V gene, CDR1 is SGHAT and CDR2 is FQDESV (reference sequence). J was trimmed by 2 bases and V by 2 bases; bases with no gene match: 10. This CDR3 is built from 17 residues. This clonotype was recorded many times. Its cognate antigen is unknown. The time point here: newly diagnosed GD, antithyroid drugs for less than 3 months. Extracted PBMC RNA gave rise to the TCR library. This same sample was also part of a study on T cells in Graves' hyperthyroidism and ophthalmopathy. That work contributes: Graves' hyperthyroidism was deemed stable given no ophthalmopathy progression within 18 months. The hyperthyroidism was newly diagnosed and had lasted under 2 months; the patients were aged 18 to 65. Those patients with uncontrolled infection, other autoimmune disease, pregnancy or lactation were excluded.

J is TRBJ2-7 and V is TRBV11-1; 9 bases agree with TRBD2. The source is a woman in her forties or fifties with Graves disease. Sequenced here: peripheral blood mononuclear cells (PBMCs), sampled at new diagnosis, from a patient treated with antithyroid drugs. The CDR3: CASSLRAGGPETYEQYF. CDR3 DNA: TGTGCCAGCAGCTTACGAGCGGGAGGACCGGAAACCTACGAGCAGTACTTC.